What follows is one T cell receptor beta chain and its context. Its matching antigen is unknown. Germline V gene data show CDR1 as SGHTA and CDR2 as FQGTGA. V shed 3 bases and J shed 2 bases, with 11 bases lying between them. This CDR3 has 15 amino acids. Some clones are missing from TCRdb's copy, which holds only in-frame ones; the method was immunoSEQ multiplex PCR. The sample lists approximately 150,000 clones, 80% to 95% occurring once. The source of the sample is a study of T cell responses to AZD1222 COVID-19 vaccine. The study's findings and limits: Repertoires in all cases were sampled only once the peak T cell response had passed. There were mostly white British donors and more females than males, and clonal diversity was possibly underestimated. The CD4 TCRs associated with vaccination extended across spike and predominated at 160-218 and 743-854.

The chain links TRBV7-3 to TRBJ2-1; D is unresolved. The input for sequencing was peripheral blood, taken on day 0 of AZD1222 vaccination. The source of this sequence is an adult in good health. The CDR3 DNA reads TGTGCCAGCAGCTTTGGTGCGACTCCCTACAATGAGCAGTTCTTC. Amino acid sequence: CASSFGATPYNEQFF.